The clone carrying this T cell receptor beta chain has a count of ten or more. This record comes from a study of metastatic and nonmetastatic thyroid tumors. Study-wide background: Malignant and benign thyroid patients had repertoires compared in peripheral blood and tumor or nodule tissue.

Thyroid surgery was performed in patients who had received no treatment beforehand. This CDR3 region has 15 residues. Trimming removed 3 bases from V and 6 bases from J; junction bases left unmatched: 7. From germline, CDR1 is LNHNV and CDR2 YYDKDF (reference sequence). TCRdb re-clonotyped the PCR reads through MiXCR. The sample shows approximately 25,000 clones, around a sixth of them seen only once. The receptor comes from a male donor with papillary thyroid cancer or a benign thyroid nodule (not recorded which). Some clones in this sample may be carry-over from other donors' samples. The chain has TRBV15 and TRBJ2-1; 8 nucleotides align to TRBD1. Sequenced material: blood. CDR3 region: CATSSAQTGVNEQFF. CDR3 DNA sequence: TGTGCCACCAGCAGTGCCCAGACAGGGGTCAATGAGCAGTTCTTC.